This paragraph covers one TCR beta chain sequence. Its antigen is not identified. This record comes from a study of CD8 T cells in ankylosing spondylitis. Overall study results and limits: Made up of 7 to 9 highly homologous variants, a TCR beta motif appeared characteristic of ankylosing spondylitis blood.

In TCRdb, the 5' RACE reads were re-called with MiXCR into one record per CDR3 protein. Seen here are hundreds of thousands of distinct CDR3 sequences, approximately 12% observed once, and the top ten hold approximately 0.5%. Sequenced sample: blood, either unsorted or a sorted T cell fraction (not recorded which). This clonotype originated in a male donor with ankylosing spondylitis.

The CDR3 sequence: CASSPHYQPQHF. The DNA for the CDR3 is TGTGCCAGCAGCCCTCATTATCAGCCCCAGCATTTT. The chain employs TRBV12-3 or TRBV12-4 and TRBJ1-5, with D uncertain. CDR3 length: 12 amino acids. Trimming left V 6 bases short and J 5 bases short, with 8 bases between.